This passage covers 30 T cell receptor beta chains from one sample sequenced in a study of blood T cells in healthy people across ages (dated by TCRdb to the mid-2010s). Receptor libraries were prepared by 5' RACE. Instrument used: Illumina HiSeq 2500. The second PCR ran for roughly 7 to 12 cycles and used a J-beta primer mix along with a sample-barcoded 5' primer. TCRdb reprocessed the public reads (quality trimming at Q25 with fastp, clone calling with MiXCR) and kept in-frame beta chains. Rows are unified per CDR3 protein, each entry keeping the most common DNA and genes. This sample lists over 500,000 distinct CDR3 sequences; 45% to 60% were detected once. The top ten clones comprise approximately 15% of the sample. Material for sequencing was blood. The source is a woman older than 75 in good health.

The gene calls are TRBV29-1 and TRBJ2-7; no definite D call. This CDR3 is 12 amino acids long. CDR1 is SQVTM and CDR2 is ANQGSEA in the germline V gene. Deletions cut 4 bases from V and 2 bases from J, with 9 bases between. The CDR3 here is CSVAWRTYEQYF. CDR3 DNA sequence: TGCAGCGTTGCGTGGAGAACCTACGAGCAGTACTTC.

This clonotype was counted ten times or more. The rearrangement links TRBV10-3 to TRBJ2-1, with a tentative D call TRBD2 (5 bases). Trimming pared 11 bases from V and 4 bases from J, leaving 21 bases between. The CDR3 is 15 amino acids. Germline V gene lookup returns CDR1 ENHRY and CDR2 SYGVKD. The CDR3 loop is CASSGWRTMYNEQFF. DNA for the CDR3: TGTGCCTCCTCGGGATGGCGGACGATGTACAATGAGCAGTTCTTC.

This clonotype was found a few times. The chain recombines TRBV20-1 with TRBJ1-2, with no clear D. Trimming removed 5 bases at V and 2 bases at J, with 9 bases between. Per the germline V gene, CDR1 is DFQATT and CDR2 is SNEGSKA (reference sequence). The length of the CDR3 is 12 residues. This chain's CDR3 is CSADGPNYGYTF. The DNA of the CDR3 is TGCAGTGCTGATGGACCGAACTATGGCTACACCTTC.

This clonotype occurred many times. Compared with germline, one end of the junction differs, possibly owing to a read error. Here the CDR3 reads CASSLEGQPQHF. The DNA of the CDR3 is TGTGCCAGCAGCCTCGAAGGGCAGCCCCAGCATTTT. The chain couples TRBV5-1 to TRBJ1-5, with D hard to call. The CDR3 contains 12 residues. CDR1 and CDR2 from the germline V gene are SGHRS and YFSETQ. Full variable domain (rest looked up from reference TRBV5-1 and TRBJ1-5): KAGVTQTPRYLIKTRGQQVTLSCSPISGHRSVSWYQQTPGQGLQFLFEYFSETQRNKGNFPGRFSGRQFSNSRSEMNVSTLELGDSALYLCASSLEGQPQHFGDGTRLSIL.

CDR3 protein: CASSFSLGTDTQYF. The CDR3, as DNA: TGTGCCAGCAGCTTTTCGCTGGGAACAGATACGCAGTATTTT. V usage is TRBV7-2 and J usage is TRBJ2-3; D gene uncertain. V was trimmed by 3 bases and J by 3 bases, leaving 10 bases between them. The CDR3 is 14 amino acids. The germline V gene has CDR1 SGHTA and CDR2 FQGNSA. The full variable domain, with the rest looked up from reference TRBV7-2 and TRBJ2-3, is GAGVSQSPSNKVTEKGKDVELRCDPISGHTALYWYRQSLGQGLEFLIYFQGNSAPDKSGLPSDRFSAERTGGSVSTLTIQRTQQEDSAVYLCASSFSLGTDTQYFGPGTRLTVL.

As for this clonotype: A read error may explain this, as a much larger clone is one base away. The genes are TRBV29-1 and TRBJ2-7; D gene ambiguous. This CDR3 comprises 14 residues. Germline V gene sequence: CDR1 SQVTM, CDR2 ANQGSEA. V lost 4 bases, J lost 7 bases, and 20 bases lay in between. The CDR3 protein is CSVGLGVGSNEQYF. The DNA of the CDR3 is TGCAGCGTTGGGCTTGGGGTTGGATCCAATGAGCAGTACTTC.

The chain is built from TRBV15 and TRBJ2-5; D is perhaps TRBD2 (6 bases). CDR3 size: 15 residues. Germline CDR1 is LNHNV and CDR2 is YYDKDF (reference sequence). V lost 0 bases, J lost 2 bases, and 10 bases lay in between. The CDR3, as DNA: TGTGCCACCAGCAGAGATCGCGGGGCTCAAGAGACCCAGTACTTC. Its protein is CATSRDRGAQETQYF.

This clonotype was detected only once. The CDR3 bases are TGTGCCAGCTCACCTATCCCAGGGGGAGAAGAGACCCAGTACTTC. Translation: CASSPIPGGEETQYF. The chain is built from TRBV18 and TRBJ2-5; 7 bases map to TRBD1. V was pared by 3 bases and J by 3 bases, with 7 bases of the junction left unmatched. Germline CDR1 reads KGHSH; CDR2 reads LQKENI. This CDR3 comprises 15 residues.

In its sample, this clonotype was seen a few times. The chain has TRBV10-3 and TRBJ2-5; TRBD1 aligns across 9 bases. Near its end, the DNA agrees better with TRBJ2-7, so the J call may be wrong. Looked up from germline, CDR1 is ENHRY and CDR2 is SYGVKD. The CDR3 runs to 14 residues. CDR3 residues: CATSGQGYVYEQYF. The CDR3 region has the DNA TGTGCCACCTCGGGACAGGGCTATGTCTACGAGCAGTACTTC.

This clonotype was recorded a few times. V usage is TRBV20-1 and J usage is TRBJ1-2, with D maybe TRBD1 (5 bases). Germline CDR1 DFQATT, CDR2 SNEGSKA (reference sequence). Trimming shortened V by 5 bases and J by 2 bases, and 21 bases separated the two germline ends. This CDR3 comprises 16 residues. The CDR3 here is CSAPDQGGSANYGYTF. The CDR3 nucleotides are TGCAGTGCTCCAGACCAGGGAGGATCAGCCAACTATGGCTACACCTTC.

This chain uses TRBV12-3 or TRBV12-4 with TRBJ1-2, with D perhaps matching TRBD1 (6 bases). The CDR3 is made up of 13 amino acids. Trimming removed 7 bases at V and 7 bases at J, with 16 bases between. CDR3 in amino acids: CASMGLGAPGYTF. The CDR3 nucleotides read TGTGCCAGCATGGGACTGGGGGCGCCTGGCTACACCTTC.

Points on this clonotype: A much larger clone sits a single nucleotide away, making a read error possible. This sequence joins TRBV2 and TRBJ2-5, with D perhaps being TRBD1 or TRBD2 (5 bases each). V was clipped by 8 bases and J by 1 base, with 11 bases between them. The CDR3 totals 13 residues. Germline V CDR1 and CDR2: SNHLY, FYNNEI. CDR3 sequence (DNA): TGTGCCAGCGGCCGGGACGGCCAAGAGACCCAGTACTTC. This encodes CASGRDGQETQYF.

This clonotype turned up a few times. V gene TRBV20-1 combines with J gene TRBJ1-5; no clear D. Germline V gene sequence: CDR1 DFQATT, CDR2 SNEGSKA (reference sequence). With 6 bases removed from V and 9 bases from J, the gap between germline ends came to 18 bases. The CDR3 spans 13 residues. The CDR3 region is CSAGRARVPPQHF. The CDR3 bases are TGCAGTGCAGGGAGGGCGCGGGTGCCGCCCCAGCATTTT.

Remarks on this clonotype: Given a much more abundant clone one base away, this may be a read error. The chain joins TRBV7-7 to TRBJ2-1; 8 bases map to TRBD2. In germline, CDR1 is SSHAT, CDR2 FNYEAQ (reference sequence). The CDR3 totals 17 residues. This CDR3 reads CASSQPTSDIIYNEQFF. The CDR3 DNA reads as TGTGCTAGCAGCCAACCGACTAGCGATATAATCTACAATGAGCAGTTCTTC. The whole variable domain, remainder taken from reference TRBV7-7 and TRBJ2-1, is GAGVSQSPRYKVTKRGQDVTLRCDPISSHATLYWYQQALGQGPEFLTYFNYEAQPDKSGLPSDRFSAERPEGSISTLTIQRTEQRDSAMYRCASSQPTSDIIYNEQFFGPGTRLTVL.

This clonotype was recorded a few times. This rearrangement joins TRBV5-5 to TRBJ1-4; tentative D call: TRBD1 (6 bases). V was trimmed by 7 bases and J by 7 bases, leaving 17 bases between them. The CDR3 sequence is 14 residues long. The germline gives CDR1 SGHKS, CDR2 YYEKEE (reference sequence). The CDR3 nucleotides read TGTGCCAGCGCCGTGAGGACAGTGGGTGAAAAACTGTTTTTT. This codes for CASAVRTVGEKLFF.

V gene TRBV10-3 combines with J gene TRBJ2-2; D uncertain. CDR3 length equals 15 residues. Trimming stripped 3 bases from V and 0 bases from J, with 8 bases between. Germline V gene data show CDR1 as ENHRY and CDR2 as SYGVKD. CDR3 protein: CAISDEKSNTGELFF. For the CDR3, the DNA is TGTGCCATCAGTGACGAGAAATCGAACACCGGGGAGCTGTTTTTT.

Written as DNA, the CDR3 is TGTGCCAGCAGCTTTTCTCCACAGGGGGCAAATACGCAGTATTTT. Translating it yields CASSFSPQGANTQYF. The gene calls are TRBV7-3 and TRBJ2-3; 9 bases agree with TRBD1. Germline V gene data show CDR1 as SGHTA and CDR2 as FQGTGA. J was trimmed by 7 bases and V by 3 bases; bases with no gene match: 8. The CDR3 covers 15 residues. Complete variable domain (other parts from reference TRBV7-3 and TRBJ2-3): GAGVSQTPSNKVTEKGKYVELRCDPISGHTALYWYRQSLGQGPEFLIYFQGTGAADDSGLPNDRFFAVRPEGSVSTLKIQRTERGDSAVYLCASSFSPQGANTQYFGPGTRLTVL.

This clonotype has ten or more counts. V gene TRBV5-1 combines with J gene TRBJ2-7; D remains unclear. The CDR3 loop spans 10 amino acids. Germline CDR1 and CDR2: SGHRS and YFSETQ. Trimming removed 3 bases at V and 4 bases at J, with 2 bases between. CDR3 coding DNA: TGCGCCAGCAGCTGGTACGAGCAGTACTTC. Translating gives CASSWYEQYF.

The sample holds many counts of this clonotype. The CDR3 DNA reads as TGCGCCAGCAGCCAAGATGGGATAGCGGGTGCGAGAGATACGCAGTATTTT. This codes for CASSQDGIAGARDTQYF. The V gene is TRBV4-1, the J gene TRBJ2-3; 7 positions match TRBD2. V lost 0 bases to trimming and J lost 5 bases; unmatched junction nucleotides: 11. Germline CDR1 reads MGHRA; CDR2 reads YSYEKL. The CDR3 contains 17 residues.

The chain joins TRBV27 to TRBJ2-7; 13 bases align to TRBD2. The J call may be incorrect, as the DNA end agrees better with TRBJ2-5. The CDR3 runs 15 residues. From germline, CDR1 is MNHEY and CDR2 SMNVEV (reference sequence). CDR3 region: CASSRLAGGRETQYF. CDR3 DNA: TGTGCCAGCAGTAGACTAGCGGGAGGCAGGGAGACCCAGTACTTC.

This chain links TRBV7-2 with TRBJ1-2; D not certain. Per germline, CDR1 SGHTA and CDR2 FQGNSA. The CDR3 is made up of 14 amino acids. The germline V and J ends were trimmed by 1 base and 6 bases, with 12 bases remaining between them. The CDR3 is CASSLEVQVNGYTF. The CDR3 coding sequence is TGTGCCAGCAGCTTAGAGGTTCAAGTCAATGGCTACACCTTC.

This clonotype has a count of ten or more. V usage is TRBV5-1 and J usage is TRBJ2-1; no definite D call. This CDR3 comprises 12 residues. From germline, CDR1 is SGHRS and CDR2 YFSETQ. Trimming pared 6 bases from V and 5 bases from J, leaving 9 bases between. CDR3 sequence (DNA): TGCGCCAGCACCCAACGTCACAATGAGCAGTTCTTC. It specifies CASTQRHNEQFF.

This rearrangement joins TRBV25-1 to TRBJ2-5; tentatively, D is TRBD2 (5 bases). Trimming took off 4 bases at V and 11 bases at J, with 20 bases between the two ends. CDR3 length equals 14 residues. Germline CDR1 MGHDK, CDR2 SYGVNS. CDR3 amino acids: CASSAPYDYNEQYF. CDR3 nucleotides: TGTGCCAGCAGTGCTCCCTACGACTACAATGAGCAGTACTTC.

Many counts were recorded for this clonotype. The chain is built from TRBV9 and TRBJ2-3; 16 bases are shared with TRBD2. The CDR3 is 16 residues long. Germline CDR1 SGDLS, CDR2 YYNGEE. V gave up 4 bases and J gave up 14 bases; unmatched junction bases: 13. The CDR3 nucleotides read TGTGCCAGCAGCCCGGGACTAGCGGGAGGGGGGAGATACGCGTATTTT. Amino acid sequence: CASSPGLAGGGRYAYF.

The chain carries TRBV6-2 or TRBV6-3 and TRBJ1-5; D perhaps matches TRBD1 (6 bases). Germline loops: CDR1 MNHEY, CDR2 SVGEGT. The CDR3 extends over 13 amino acids. The V and J ends lost 6 bases and 9 bases respectively, with 15 bases between them. CDR3 nucleotides: TGTGCCAGCAGGACCACAGGGACTTGGCCCCAGCATTTT. This translates into CASRTTGTWPQHF.

This clonotype was observed many times. The V gene is TRBV2, the J gene TRBJ1-4; perhaps TRBD1 as D (6 bases). In germline, CDR1 is SNHLY, CDR2 FYNNEI. V lost 7 bases and J 2 bases, leaving 17 bases between the germline ends. The CDR3 spans 16 residues. CDR3 loop: CASNRRGRRTNEKLFF. The CDR3 bases are TGTGCCAGCAATAGAAGGGGGAGGAGGACTAATGAAAAACTGTTTTTT.

In its sample, this clonotype was seen many times. This chain connects TRBV6-6 to TRBJ2-3; TRBD1 is a possible D gene (5 bases). V was clipped by 5 bases and J by 6 bases, with 9 bases between them. Per the germline V gene, CDR1 is MNHNY and CDR2 is SVGAGI (reference sequence). The CDR3 runs to 12 residues. The CDR3 nucleotides read TGTGCCAGCAGTCTCCAGGGTGATACGCAGTATTTT. Translated: CASSLQGDTQYF.

The table lists this clonotype with a few counts. The V call is TRBV7-9, the J call TRBJ2-7; the D is unclear. Germline V gene sequence: CDR1 SEHNR, CDR2 FQNEAQ (reference sequence). This CDR3 has 15 residues. V lost 0 bases, J lost 5 bases, and 14 bases lay in between. This CDR3 is CASSLAAPEWDEQYF. The CDR3 nucleotides are TGTGCCAGCAGCTTAGCGGCGCCGGAGTGGGACGAGCAGTACTTC. The whole variable domain, filled in from reference TRBV7-9 and TRBJ2-7, reads DTGVSQNPRHKITKRGQNVTFRCDPISEHNRLYWYRQTLGQGPEFLTYFQNEAQLEKSRLLSDRFSAERPKGSFSTLEIQRTEQGDSAMYLCASSLAAPEWDEQYFGPGTRLTVT.

This clonotype was picked up one time. J is TRBJ1-6 and V is TRBV3-1; 8 bases are shared with TRBD1. This CDR3 region has 18 residues. The germline V gene encodes CDR1 LGHDT and CDR2 YNNKEL (reference sequence). Trimming removed 0 bases from V and 7 bases from J; junction bases left unmatched: 11. CDR3 protein: CASSQEHTGGTSNSPLHF. The CDR3 DNA follows: TGTGCCAGCAGCCAAGAGCATACAGGGGGTACGTCGAATTCACCCCTCCACTTT.

There are a few counts of this clonotype. The chain joins TRBV7-2 to TRBJ2-1; D might be TRBD1 or TRBD2, each matching 5 bases. Germline V gene data show CDR1 as SGHTA and CDR2 as FQGNSA. This CDR3 has 13 amino acids. V lost 5 bases, J lost 7 bases, and 12 bases lay in between. The CDR3 region has the DNA TGTGCCAGCAGCCCGGGACCCCTTAATGAGCAGTTCTTC. It translates to CASSPGPLNEQFF. The entire variable domain, with the rest obtained from reference TRBV7-2 and TRBJ2-1, is as follows: GAGVSQSPSNKVTEKGKDVELRCDPISGHTALYWYRQSLGQGLEFLIYFQGNSAPDKSGLPSDRFSAERTGGSVSTLTIQRTQQEDSAVYLCASSPGPLNEQFFGPGTRLTVL.